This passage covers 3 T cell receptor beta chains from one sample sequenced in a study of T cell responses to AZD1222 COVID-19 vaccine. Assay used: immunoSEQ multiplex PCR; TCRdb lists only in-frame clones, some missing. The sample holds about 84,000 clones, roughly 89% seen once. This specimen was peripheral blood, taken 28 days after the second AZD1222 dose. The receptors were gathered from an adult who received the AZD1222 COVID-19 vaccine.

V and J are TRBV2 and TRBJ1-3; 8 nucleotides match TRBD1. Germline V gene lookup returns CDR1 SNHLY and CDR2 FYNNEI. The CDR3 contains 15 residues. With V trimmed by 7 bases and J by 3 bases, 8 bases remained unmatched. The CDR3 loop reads CASTPGQGRGNTIYF. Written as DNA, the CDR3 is TGTGCCAGCACCCCCGGACAGGGCCGTGGAAACACCATATATTTT.

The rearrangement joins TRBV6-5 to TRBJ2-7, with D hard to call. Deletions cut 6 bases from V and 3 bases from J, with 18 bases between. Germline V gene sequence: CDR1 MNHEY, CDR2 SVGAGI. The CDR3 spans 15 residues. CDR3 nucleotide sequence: TGTGCCAGCAGGCTGACCTTAGGCAGTGGCTACGAGCAGTACTTC. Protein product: CASRLTLGSGYEQYF.

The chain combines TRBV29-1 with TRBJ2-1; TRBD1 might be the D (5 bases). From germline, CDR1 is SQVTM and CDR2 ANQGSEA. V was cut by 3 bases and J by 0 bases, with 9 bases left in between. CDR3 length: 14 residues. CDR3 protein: CSVERQTSYNEQFF. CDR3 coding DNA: TGCAGCGTTGAGAGACAGACCTCCTACAATGAGCAGTTCTTC.